This T cell receptor beta chain was sequenced during a study of regulatory T cells in long-lasting Graves disease. Both iRepertoire HTBI primers and Arm-PCR of CDR3 regions were used to build the TCR beta libraries. One entry per CDR3 protein, called by TCRdb with MiXCR from the multiplex PCR reads. The data show about 520,000 distinct CDR3 sequences, around 12% seen once. Indicated time point: newly diagnosed GD, antithyroid drugs for less than 3 months. Generation of the TCR library employed RNA extracted from PBMCs. Germline loops: CDR1 KGHSH, CDR2 LQKENI. The trim removed 3 bases at V and 10 bases at J, leaving 4 bases unmatched. This CDR3 has 14 amino acids. This clonotype was observed many times. The sample also formed part of further work on T cells in Graves' hyperthyroidism and ophthalmopathy. That report adds: HTBI primers were employed in a first-round RT-PCR of the TCR CDR3.

The sequence was obtained from a woman aged 25 to 45 with Graves disease. This chain connects TRBV18 to TRBJ2-1; 12 nucleotides match TRBD2. The sample in question was peripheral blood mononuclear cells (PBMCs), obtained at new diagnosis, from a patient treated with antithyroid drugs. CDR3 DNA sequence: TGTGCCAGCTCACCCGACGGACTAGCGGGAGAGCAGTTCTTC. This encodes CASSPDGLAGEQFF.